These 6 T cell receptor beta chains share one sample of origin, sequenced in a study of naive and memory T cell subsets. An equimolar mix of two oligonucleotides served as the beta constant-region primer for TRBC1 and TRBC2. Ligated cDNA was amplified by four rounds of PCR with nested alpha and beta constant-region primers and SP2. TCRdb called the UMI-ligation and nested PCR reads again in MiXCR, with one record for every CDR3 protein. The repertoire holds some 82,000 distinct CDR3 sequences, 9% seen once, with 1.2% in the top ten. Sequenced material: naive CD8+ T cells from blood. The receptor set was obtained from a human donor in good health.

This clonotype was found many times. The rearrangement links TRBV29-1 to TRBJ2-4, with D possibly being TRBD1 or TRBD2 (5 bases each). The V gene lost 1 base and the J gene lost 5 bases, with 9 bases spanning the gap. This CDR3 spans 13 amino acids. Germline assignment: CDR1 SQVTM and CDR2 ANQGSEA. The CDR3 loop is CSVEARDQNIQYF. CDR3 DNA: TGCAGCGTTGAAGCCCGGGACCAAAACATTCAGTACTTC.

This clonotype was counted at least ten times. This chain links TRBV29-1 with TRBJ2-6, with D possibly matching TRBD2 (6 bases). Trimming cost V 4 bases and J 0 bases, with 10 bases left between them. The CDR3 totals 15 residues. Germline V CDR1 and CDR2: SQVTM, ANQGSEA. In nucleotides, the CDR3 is TGCAGCGTTGGGGACTTGTCCTCTGGGGCCAACGTCCTGACTTTC. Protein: CSVGDLSSGANVLTF.

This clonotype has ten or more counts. Here the CDR3 DNA reads TGTGCCACCACCCGGGACAGGGGTTTCGAGCAGTACTTC. Translation gives CATTRDRGFEQYF. The V gene is TRBV15, the J gene TRBJ2-7; 10 nucleotides align to TRBD1. The J segment lost 6 bases and the V segment lost 7 bases, leaving 6 bases of the junction unmatched. This CDR3 is 13 amino acids long. The V gene's germline CDR1 is LNHNV and CDR2 YYDKDF (reference sequence).

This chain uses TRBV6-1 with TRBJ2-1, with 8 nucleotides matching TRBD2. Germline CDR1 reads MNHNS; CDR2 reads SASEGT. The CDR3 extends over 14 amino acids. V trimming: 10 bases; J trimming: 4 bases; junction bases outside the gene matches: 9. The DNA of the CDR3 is TGTGCCACCCCGGGGGGGGCGCATTACAATGAGCAGTTCTTC. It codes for CATPGGAHYNEQFF.

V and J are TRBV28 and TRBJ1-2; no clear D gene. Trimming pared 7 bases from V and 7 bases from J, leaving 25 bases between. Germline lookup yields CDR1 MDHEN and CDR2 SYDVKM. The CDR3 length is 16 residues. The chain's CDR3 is CASTPAAFKAEAGYTF. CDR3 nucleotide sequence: TGTGCCAGCACCCCGGCGGCCTTTAAGGCGGAGGCTGGCTACACCTTC.

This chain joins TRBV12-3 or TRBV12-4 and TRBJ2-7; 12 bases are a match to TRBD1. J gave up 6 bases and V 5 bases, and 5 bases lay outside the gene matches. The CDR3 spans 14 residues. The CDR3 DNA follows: TGTGCCAGCAGTCAGGGACAGGGGGCCAGCGAGCAGTACTTC. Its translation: CASSQGQGASEQYF.